This entry describes one TCR beta chain. Its antigen is currently not known. This sample stems from a study of CXCR3-negative and CXCR3-positive naive CD8 T cells (dated by TCRdb to the late 2010s). Some background on the complete study: In total, some 150 million TRB reads were obtained, which works out to roughly 1.5 +/- 0.3 million reads per library. Diversity and physicochemical repertoire analyses covered some ten donors pooled from two independent experiments. TRBV-TRBJ cluster analysis included naive subsets from 5 or 6 donors and memory cells from 3 donors. Summary of the overall study and its limitations: Compared with CXCR3-negative naive cells, CXCR3-positive naive cells had TRB CDR3s with higher hydrophobicity (lower Kidera factor 4), lower energy, and higher strength and volume indices. Because surface CD5, which is linked to self-reactivity in mice, was comparable between the naive subsets, TCR interaction strength was also inferred from TRB CDR3 physicochemical properties. Within the same donor, TRBV-TRBJ usage looked similar between naive CXCR3-negative and CXCR3-positive cells, but memory cells had distinct patterns. Both naive subsets had comparably high repertoire diversity, while memory CD8+ T cells had much lower repertoire diversity. Because CXCR3 expression was partially decreased after cryopreservation, freshly isolated PBMCs were used for most assays.

For each CD8+ T cell subset, flow sorting was done in triplicate, and roughly 330,000 cells per subset went directly into RLT lysis buffer. Naive CD8+ T cells were defined stringently as CD45RO-CCR7+CD27+CD95- to exclude memory contaminants. Standard density gradient centrifugation was used to isolate peripheral blood mononuclear cells from buffy coats. Naive CXCR3-negative and CXCR3-positive CD8+ T cells were flow-sorted using a FACSAria III. An RNeasy Mini Kit was used to extract total RNA from the sorted cells. The reads were generated on a NextSeq 550. The Human TCR Profiling Kit (MiLaboratory) was used to make UMI-labeled 5' RACE TRB cDNA libraries. The full amount of extracted RNA was used for cDNA synthesis, and the full amount of resulting cDNA was used for PCR amplification. Libraries were prepared in parallel using an identical number of PCR cycles. The original pipeline was this. MIGEC and MiXCR extracted about 54,000 +/- 9,700 unique UMI-labeled TRB cDNA molecules per library, requiring at least two reads per UMI. An average of about 40,000 +/- 10,000 functional in-frame TRB CDR3 nucleotide clonotypes without stop codons was found per library. After each sample was downsampled to 5000 UMI-labeled TRB molecules, VDJtools was used to calculate diversity metrics such as normalized Shannon-Wiener and Chao1. Clonotype-size-weighted physicochemical properties of the central five CDR3 residues (interaction energy, strength, volume and Kidera factor 4) were computed in VDJtools. TCRdb reprocessed the sequencing reads and holds a single record per CDR3 protein sequence, with no DNA. It is TCRdb's table, rather than the study itself, that gives the V and J calls and clone size. The sample table records roughly 140,000 distinct CDR3 sequences. About 0.28% of the sample lies in the top ten.

The CDR3 starts with the cysteine, ends with the phenylalanine, and has 12 residues. This entry has no DNA. The germline V gene specifies SQVTM as CDR1 and ANQGSEA as CDR2. Sequenced input: naive CXCR3+ CD8+ T cells from blood. According to the study, the label for this sample's cell subset or site signals: CD45RO-CCR7+CD27+CD95- naive CD8+ T cells expressing CXCR3 (TNR3+). This sequence originates from a human donor in good health. Some clones in this sample may be carry-over from other donors' samples. Here the chain combines TRBV29-1 and TRBJ1-2. The CDR3 protein: CSVVILGYGYTF.